This T cell receptor (beta chain) was found in a study of PD-L1 blockade in urothelial cancer. The wider study: Twenty-five of the 29 patients were men with bladder-origin urothelial cancer. Blood drawn 3 weeks (second dose) and 6 weeks after treatment start was analyzed.

Details on this clone: Its antigen is unidentified.

The CDR3 has 15 amino acids. Losses at the gene ends were 4 bases for V and 6 bases for J; bases not matched to a gene: 11. Germline lookup yields CDR1 SGHDN and CDR2 FVKESK. Study conclusions and caveats: Survival was better when pretreatment blood TCR clonality fell below the median.

Spiking each PCR with synthetic TCR analog templates was performed. Sequencing was performed with immunoSEQ multiplex PCR; in TCRdb, only in-frame clones are kept and a portion is missing. The sample yields approximately 50,000 clones, nearly 90% seen once. The sample consisted of PBMCs, taken around atezolizumab (anti-PD-L1) treatment. This chain joins TRBV14 and TRBJ1-2; 7 positions match TRBD1. The TCR was taken from a man aged 55 to 69 with urothelial cancer. The CDR3 region is CASSPFRQGGDGYTF. In DNA, the CDR3 is TGTGCCAGCAGCCCCTTCCGACAGGGCGGCGATGGCTACACCTTC.